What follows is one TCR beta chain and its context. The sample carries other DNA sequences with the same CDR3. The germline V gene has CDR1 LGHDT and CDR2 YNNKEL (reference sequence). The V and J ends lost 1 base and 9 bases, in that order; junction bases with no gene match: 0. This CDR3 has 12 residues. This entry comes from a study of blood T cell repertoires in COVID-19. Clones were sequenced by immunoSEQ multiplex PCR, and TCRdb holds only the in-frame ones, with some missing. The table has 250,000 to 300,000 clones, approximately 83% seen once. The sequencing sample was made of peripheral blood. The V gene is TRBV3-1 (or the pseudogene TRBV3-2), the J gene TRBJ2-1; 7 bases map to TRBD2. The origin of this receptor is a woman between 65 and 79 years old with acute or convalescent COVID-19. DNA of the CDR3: TGTGCCAGCAGCCAAGCGGGGGGTGAGCAGTTCTTC. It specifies CASSQAGGEQFF.